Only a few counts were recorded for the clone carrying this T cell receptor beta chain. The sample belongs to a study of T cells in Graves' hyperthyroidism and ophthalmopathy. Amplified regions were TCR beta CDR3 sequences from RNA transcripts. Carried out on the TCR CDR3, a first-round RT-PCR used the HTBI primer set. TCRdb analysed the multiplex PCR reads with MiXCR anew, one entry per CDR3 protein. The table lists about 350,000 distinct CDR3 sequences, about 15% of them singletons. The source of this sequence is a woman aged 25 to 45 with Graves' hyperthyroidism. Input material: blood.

CDR3 sequence: CASSKPGQWNTEAFF. For the CDR3, the DNA is TGTGCCAGTAGTAAACCGGGACAGTGGAACACTGAAGCTTTCTTT. The rearrangement links TRBV19 to TRBJ1-1; TRBD1 aligns across 7 bases. The CDR3 loop spans 15 amino acids. Germline V gives CDR1 LNHDA, CDR2 SQIVND (reference sequence). J lost 1 base, V lost 4 bases, and 6 bases had no gene match.